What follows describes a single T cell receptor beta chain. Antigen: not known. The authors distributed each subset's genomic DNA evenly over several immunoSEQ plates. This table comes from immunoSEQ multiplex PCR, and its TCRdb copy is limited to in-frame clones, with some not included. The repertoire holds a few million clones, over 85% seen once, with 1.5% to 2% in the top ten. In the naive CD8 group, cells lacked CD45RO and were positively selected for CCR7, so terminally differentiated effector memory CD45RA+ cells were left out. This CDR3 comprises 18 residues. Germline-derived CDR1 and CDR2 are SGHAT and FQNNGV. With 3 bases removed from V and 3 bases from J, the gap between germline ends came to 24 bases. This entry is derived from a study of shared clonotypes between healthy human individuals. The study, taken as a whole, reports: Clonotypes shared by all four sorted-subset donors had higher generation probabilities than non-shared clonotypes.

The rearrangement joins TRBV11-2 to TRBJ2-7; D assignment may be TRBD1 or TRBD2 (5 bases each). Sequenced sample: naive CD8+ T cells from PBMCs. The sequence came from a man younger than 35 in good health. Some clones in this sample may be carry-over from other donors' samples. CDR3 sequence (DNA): TGTGCCAGCAGCTTGGAAATTTATTGGGGGAGAGATAACTACGAGCAGTACTTC. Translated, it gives CASSLEIYWGRDNYEQYF.